These T cell receptor beta chains were read from a single sample in a study of beta chain features in type 1 diabetes. Generated by immunoSEQ multiplex PCR, the TCRdb table keeps only in-frame clones and is missing some. The sample records around 160,000 clones, 40% to 55% being singletons. Sequencing input: Tregs from blood. Every receptor here comes from a man aged 18 to 30 in good health. Each CDR3 is given with its conserved first and last residue. The order of the fields is D gene, clone size, V gene, J gene, CDR3 protein, CDR3 DNA. The D gene is left open where the match is weak. Clone size, where shown, is once, few, many, or a class for clones that have expanded.

NA	NA	TRBV9	TRBJ2-7	CASSVGLASEQYF	TGTGCCAGCAGCGTAGGGTTAGCATCTGAGCAGTACTTC
NA	few	TRBV7-2	TRBJ2-1	CASSLASSGYEQFF	TGTGCCAGCAGCTTAGCTAGTAGCGGCTATGAGCAGTTCTTC
NA	NA	TRBV5-1	TRBJ2-5	CASSPAGTPVGETQYF	TGCGCCAGCAGCCCCGCTGGGACACCCGTAGGGGAGACCCAGTACTTC
NA	few	TRBV14	TRBJ2-7	CASTATGTNEQYF	TGTGCCAGCACCGCGACAGGCACTAACGAGCAGTACTTC
TRBD1	NA	TRBV23-1	TRBJ2-2	CASSQDRTSSESHTGELFF	TGCGCCAGCAGTCAGGACAGGACGAGTTCAGAGTCGCACACCGGGGAGCTGTTTTTT
TRBD1	NA	TRBV7-9	TRBJ2-5	CASRKGQSARETQYF	TGTGCCAGCAGGAAGGGACAGAGCGCTAGAGAGACCCAGTACTTC
NA	NA	TRBV28	TRBJ1-1	CASSLWGSPNTEAFF	TGTGCCAGCAGTTTATGGGGCAGCCCGAACACTGAAGCTTTCTTT
TRBD2	NA	TRBV5-6	TRBJ2-7	CASSSGLAGGQYF	TGTGCCAGCAGCTCCGGACTAGCGGGCGGCCAGTACTTC
NA	few	TRBV5-1	TRBJ2-1	CASSSTISSSYNEQFF	TGCGCCAGCAGCTCCACCATAAGTAGCTCCTACAATGAGCAGTTCTTC
TRBD2	NA	TRBV10-3	TRBJ2-1	CAASGRISYNEQFF	TGTGCCGCTAGCGGGAGAATCTCCTACAATGAGCAGTTCTTC
TRBD1	NA	TRBV6-1	TRBJ1-6	CASSDRRGRTLHF	TGTGCCAGCAGTGATCGCAGGGGGCGTACCCTCCACTTT
NA	NA	TRBV4-2	TRBJ1-2	CASSTGLLYGYTF	TGTGCCAGCAGTACAGGGCTTCTCTATGGCTACACCTTC
NA	few	TRBV7-3	TRBJ2-2	CASSLSPRGRGTGELFF	TGTGCCAGCAGCTTAAGCCCCAGGGGTAGGGGCACCGGGGAGCTGTTTTTT
NA	NA	TRBV7-8	TRBJ1-3	CASSLRWTGTIYF	TGTGCCAGCAGCCTCCGCTGGACGGGGACCATATATTTT
TRBD1	NA	TRBV7-6	TRBJ1-5	CASSTGGTGNQPQHF	TGTGCCAGCAGCACAGGCGGGACAGGCAATCAGCCCCAGCATTTT
NA	once	TRBV7-9	TRBJ1-2	CASSLHRDEDGYTF	TGTGCCAGCAGCTTACACAGGGATGAGGATGGCTACACCTTC
NA	few	TRBV2	TRBJ1-5	CASSDQGGNQPQHF	TGTGCCAGCAGTGATCAGGGCGGCAATCAGCCCCAGCATTTT